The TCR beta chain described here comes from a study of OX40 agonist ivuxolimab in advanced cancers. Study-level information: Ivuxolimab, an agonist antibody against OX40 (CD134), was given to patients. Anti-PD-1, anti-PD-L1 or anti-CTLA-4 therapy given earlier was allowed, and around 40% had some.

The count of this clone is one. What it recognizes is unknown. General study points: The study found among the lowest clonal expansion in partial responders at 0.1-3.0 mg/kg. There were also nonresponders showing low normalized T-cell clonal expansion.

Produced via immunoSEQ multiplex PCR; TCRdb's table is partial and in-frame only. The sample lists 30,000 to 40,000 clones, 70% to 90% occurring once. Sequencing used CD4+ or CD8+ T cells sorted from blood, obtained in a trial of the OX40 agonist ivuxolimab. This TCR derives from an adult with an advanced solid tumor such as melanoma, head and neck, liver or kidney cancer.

CDR3 DNA sequence: TGCAGCGTTGGGGCGGGAACTGGAAACACCATATATTTT. This codes for CSVGAGTGNTIYF. The chain carries TRBV29-1 and TRBJ1-3; D call uncertain. This CDR3 spans 13 amino acids. Trimming removed 4 bases from V and 2 bases from J, with 9 bases in between. Germline CDR1 SQVTM, CDR2 ANQGSEA.